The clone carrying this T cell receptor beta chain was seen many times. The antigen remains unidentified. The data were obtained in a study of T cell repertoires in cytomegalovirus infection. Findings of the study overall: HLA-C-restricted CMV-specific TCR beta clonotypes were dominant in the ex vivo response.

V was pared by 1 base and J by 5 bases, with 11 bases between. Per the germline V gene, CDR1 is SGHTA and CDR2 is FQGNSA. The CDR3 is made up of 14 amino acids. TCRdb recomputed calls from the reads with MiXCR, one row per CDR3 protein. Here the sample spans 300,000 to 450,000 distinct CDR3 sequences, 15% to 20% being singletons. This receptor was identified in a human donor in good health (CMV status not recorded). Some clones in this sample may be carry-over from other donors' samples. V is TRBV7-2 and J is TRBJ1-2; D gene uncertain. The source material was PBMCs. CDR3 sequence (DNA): TGTGCCAGCAGCTTAGGTGTCAGACTATATGGCTACACCTTC. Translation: CASSLGVRLYGYTF.